One sample yielded the 30 T cell receptor beta chains listed below, sequenced in a study of T cell changes during pregnancy in multiple sclerosis. Assay used: immunoSEQ multiplex PCR; TCRdb lists only in-frame clones, some missing. The table has about 75,000 clones, about 90% seen once; the top ten hold 0.7% to 0.9%. This sample comprised peripheral blood, obtained in the first trimester of pregnancy. The receptors shown here come from a female donor in good health, enrolled as a control in a pregnancy study.

The chain has TRBV4-3 and TRBJ2-7; 7 bases are shared with TRBD1. V was pared by 0 bases and J by 0 bases, with 8 bases of the junction left unmatched. Germline CDR1 is LGHNA and CDR2 is YSLEER. This CDR3 contains 17 residues. The CDR3 sequence is CASSQDQWGTDSYEQYF. The CDR3 DNA follows: TGCGCCAGCAGCCAAGATCAATGGGGGACAGACTCCTACGAGCAGTACTTC.

The gene calls are TRBV28 and TRBJ1-2; 7 bases match TRBD1. The CDR3 extends over 14 amino acids. Germline assignment: CDR1 MDHEN and CDR2 SYDVKM. Trimming at V came to 3 bases and at J to 2 bases, leaving 3 bases not matched to a gene. CDR3 protein: CASSLTRGNYGYTF. The CDR3 nucleotides read TGTGCCAGCAGTTTGACCAGGGGGAACTATGGCTACACCTTC.

The genes are TRBV7-2 and TRBJ2-7; D is uncertain. This CDR3 has 12 residues. From germline, CDR1 is SGHTA and CDR2 FQGNSA. With 3 bases removed from V and 3 bases from J, the gap between germline ends came to 6 bases. The CDR3 region is CASSLYYYEQYF. The CDR3, as DNA: TGTGCCAGCAGCTTGTACTACTACGAGCAGTACTTC.

The chain joins TRBV5-4 to TRBJ2-5; 7 nucleotides agree with TRBD1. Germline loops: CDR1 SGHNT, CDR2 YYREEE (reference sequence). Trimming took 0 bases from V and 2 from J; bases not matched to a gene: 7. This CDR3 is built from 16 residues. CDR3 residues: CASSLAWGTVQETQYF. CDR3 DNA sequence: TGTGCCAGCAGCTTGGCCTGGGGGACAGTACAAGAGACCCAGTACTTC.

J is TRBJ2-2 and V is TRBV4-1, with no clear D. The germline gives CDR1 MGHRA, CDR2 YSYEKL. The CDR3 extends over 13 amino acids. Trimming shortened V by 3 bases and J by 5 bases, and 7 bases separated the two germline ends. CDR3 sequence reads: CASSHLRTGELFF. The CDR3 DNA reads TGCGCCAGCAGCCACCTCAGGACCGGGGAGCTGTTTTTT.

The J gene is TRBJ1-1, the V gene TRBV6-4, with a possible D match to TRBD1 (6 bases). This CDR3 has 15 amino acids. Germline CDR1 MRHNA, CDR2 SNTAGT. Trimming stripped 0 bases from V and 4 bases from J, with 12 bases between. This CDR3 reads CASSDSGRGGTEAFF. The CDR3 DNA follows: TGTGCCAGCAGTGACTCTGGGAGGGGGGGCACTGAAGCTTTCTTT.

The chain has TRBV29-1 and TRBJ2-7, with a tentative D call TRBD1 (5 bases). CDR1 SQVTM and CDR2 ANQGSEA come from the germline V gene. V was pared by 4 bases and J by 9 bases, with 13 bases between. The CDR3 contains 11 residues. The CDR3 DNA is TGCAGCGTTGGCACAGGAAAAGGGCAGTACTTC. It translates to CSVGTGKGQYF.

The CDR3 is CAHLTGGAYEQYF. As DNA, the CDR3 is TGCGCCCACTTGACAGGGGGTGCCTACGAGCAGTACTTC. The V gene is TRBV10-1, the J gene TRBJ2-7; 9 nucleotides agree with TRBD1. V lost 11 bases to trimming and J lost 2 bases; unmatched junction nucleotides: 7. The CDR3 is made up of 13 amino acids. Per the germline V gene, CDR1 is WNHNN and CDR2 is SYGVQD (reference sequence).

Ten or more counts support this clone. CDR3 in DNA: TGTGCCAGCAGTGAGTCCCCCGGGACAGGGGGAGGGAAAGCTTTCTTT. This codes for CASSESPGTGGGKAFF. The rearrangement links TRBV6-4 to TRBJ1-1; TRBD1 matches 11 bases. J gave up 9 bases and V 3 bases, and 12 bases lay outside the gene matches. The CDR3 is made up of 16 amino acids. Germline loops: CDR1 MRHNA, CDR2 SNTAGT.

The chain joins TRBV18 to TRBJ2-3, with 7 bases that match TRBD1. The CDR3 runs 17 residues. The germline gives CDR1 KGHSH, CDR2 LQKENI. V gave up 6 bases and J gave up 0 bases; unmatched junction bases: 12. The CDR3 DNA is TGTGCCAGCTCTCATGGACAGGATTTATCTAGCACAGATACGCAGTATTTT. Encoded protein: CASSHGQDLSSTDTQYF.

DNA for the CDR3: TGTGCCAGCAGTGAGATGCGAGGGGGGGGTAATGAGCAGTTCTTC. Amino acids: CASSEMRGGGNEQFF. V usage is TRBV6-1 and J usage is TRBJ2-1; perhaps TRBD2 as D (7 bases). Trimming took off 3 bases at V and 7 bases at J, with 16 bases between the two ends. The CDR3 totals 15 residues. The V gene's germline CDR1 is MNHNS and CDR2 SASEGT.

The V gene is TRBV9, the J gene TRBJ1-6; 10 nucleotides match TRBD1. This CDR3 has 16 residues. J lost 4 bases, V lost 3 bases, and 4 bases had no gene match. CDR1 and CDR2 (germline): SGDLS, YYNGEE. The CDR3 DNA is TGTGCCAGCAGCGAAGGACAGGGGGAATATAATTCACCCCTCCACTTT. It encodes CASSEGQGEYNSPLHF.

This chain joins TRBV7-9 and TRBJ2-7; D perhaps matches TRBD1 (6 bases). Germline CDR1 is SEHNR and CDR2 is FQNEAQ (reference sequence). V lost 3 bases and J lost 1, with 10 bases in between. The CDR3 runs to 14 residues. Written as DNA, the CDR3 is TGTGCCAGCAGCTTCGGGACATATTCCTACGAGCAGTACTTC. This sequence encodes CASSFGTYSYEQYF.

The J gene is TRBJ1-6, the V gene TRBV7-9; no clear D gene. Germline V gene lookup returns CDR1 SEHNR and CDR2 FQNEAQ (reference sequence). The CDR3 has 12 amino acids. The V gene lost 2 bases and the J gene lost 10 bases, with 6 bases spanning the gap. The CDR3 coding sequence is TGTGCCAGCAGCTTACGGGAGTCACCCCTCCACTTT. It encodes CASSLRESPLHF. Full variable domain (remainder filled in from reference TRBV7-9 and TRBJ1-6): DTGVSQNPRHKITKRGQNVTFRCDPISEHNRLYWYRQTLGQGPEFLTYFQNEAQLEKSRLLSDRFSAERPKGSFSTLEIQRTEQGDSAMYLCASSLRESPLHFGNGTRLTVT.

The gene calls are TRBV7-7 and TRBJ2-5; 9 nucleotides align to TRBD1. CDR1 is SSHAT, CDR2 FNYEAQ, per germline (reference sequence). CDR3 length: 14 amino acids. J gave up 5 bases and V 5 bases, and 6 bases lay outside the gene matches. CDR3 amino acids: CASSRTGVKETQYF. The CDR3 DNA is TGTGCCAGCAGCCGGACAGGGGTTAAGGAGACCCAGTACTTC.

The V gene is TRBV4-3, the J gene TRBJ2-2, with D tentatively TRBD2 (6 bases). CDR1 and CDR2 from the germline V gene are LGHNA and YSLEER. This CDR3 is built from 16 residues. With 4 bases removed from V and 3 bases from J, the gap between germline ends came to 15 bases. DNA of the CDR3: TGCGCCAGCAGCCCTATAGGAGGGACCCACACCGGGGAGCTGTTTTTT. It specifies CASSPIGGTHTGELFF.

This clone was picked up a small number of times. V and J are TRBV11-2 and TRBJ2-1; tentatively, D is TRBD1 (6 bases). This CDR3 is built from 16 residues. CDR1 is SGHAT, CDR2 FQNNGV, per germline. The germline V and J ends were trimmed by 0 bases and 2 bases, with 11 bases remaining between them. CDR3 protein: CASSLDLTGTYNEQFF. The DNA of the CDR3 is TGTGCCAGCAGCTTAGATCTTACAGGGACCTACAATGAGCAGTTCTTC.

The chain combines TRBV2 with TRBJ2-1; 10 nucleotides line up with TRBD2. CDR1 SNHLY and CDR2 FYNNEI come from the germline V gene. The CDR3 contains 16 residues. The V segment lost 7 bases and the J segment 0 bases; nucleotides outside the gene matches: 6. The CDR3: CASKPLAGSSYNEQFF. In DNA, the CDR3 is TGTGCCAGCAAGCCACTAGCGGGGAGCTCCTACAATGAGCAGTTCTTC. The full variable domain, in which reference TRBV2 and TRBJ2-1 provide the parts outside the CDR3, is EPEVTQTPSHQVTQMGQEVILRCVPISNHLYFYWYRQILGQKVEFLVSFYNNEISEKSEIFDDQFSVERPDGSNFTLKIRSTKLEDSAMYFCASKPLAGSSYNEQFFGPGTRLTVL.

V and J are TRBV27 and TRBJ1-1; D uncertain. The germline V and J ends were trimmed by 5 bases and 6 bases, with 13 bases remaining between them. The CDR3 contains 13 residues. Germline loops: CDR1 MNHEY, CDR2 SMNVEV (reference sequence). The CDR3 DNA follows: TGTGCCAGCAGTCCCTGGTCGTCGGCTGAAGCTTTCTTT. This gives the protein CASSPWSSAEAFF.

The V and J genes are TRBV6-1 and TRBJ2-3; 13 nucleotides line up with TRBD2. The CDR3 totals 15 residues. V lost 8 bases and J lost 6; bases outside the gene matches: 8. The germline CDR1 and CDR2 sequences are MNHNS and SASEGT. The CDR3: CASGGRTSGSDTQYF. The CDR3 region has the DNA TGTGCCAGCGGGGGCCGGACTAGCGGGAGTGATACGCAGTATTTT.

A single count supports this clone. The junction does not match germline at one end; this may be a read error. The gene calls are TRBV6-5 and TRBJ2-1, with D maybe TRBD2 (5 bases). Germline CDR1 and CDR2: MNHEY and SVGAGI. The length of the CDR3 is 14 residues. The chain's CDR3 is CASSYSEGYNGQFF. Here the CDR3 DNA reads TGTGCCAGCAGTTACTCAGAGGGCTACAATGGGCAGTTCTTC.

This chain uses TRBV6-5 with TRBJ1-1, with D maybe TRBD1 (5 bases). The CDR3 covers 14 residues. Germline V gene lookup returns CDR1 MNHEY and CDR2 SVGAGI. The V gene lost 2 bases and the J gene lost 0 bases, with 7 bases spanning the gap. This CDR3 is CASSYTGVNTEAFF. The CDR3 DNA reads TGTGCCAGCAGTTACACGGGGGTGAACACTGAAGCTTTCTTT.

This chain links TRBV20-1 with TRBJ1-2; the D is unclear. The CDR3 runs to 10 residues. Germline values: CDR1 DFQATT, CDR2 SNEGSKA (reference sequence). V lost 0 bases and J lost 12, with 8 bases in between. The CDR3 region is CSARDGRDTF. The CDR3 DNA is TGCAGTGCTAGAGATGGGAGGGACACCTTC.

The chain has TRBV18 and TRBJ2-2, with D unclear. Germline CDR1 is KGHSH and CDR2 is LQKENI. There are 12 residues in the CDR3. Trimming pared 3 bases from V and 7 bases from J, leaving 6 bases between. CDR3 loop: CASSPPIGELFF. CDR3 DNA sequence: TGTGCCAGCTCACCTCCTATCGGGGAGCTGTTTTTT.

The chain links TRBV5-4 to TRBJ2-5, with D possibly being TRBD2 (5 bases). The germline V gene has CDR1 SGHNT and CDR2 YYREEE (reference sequence). The germline V and J ends were trimmed by 4 bases and 4 bases, with 14 bases remaining between them. The CDR3 consists of 14 residues. The CDR3 sequence: CASSLGLEVETQYF. The DNA for the CDR3 is TGTGCCAGCAGCCTAGGGCTGGAGGTAGAGACCCAGTACTTC.

This clone was detected only a few times. J is TRBJ1-3 and V is TRBV7-2, with a weak D call TRBD1 (6 bases). The CDR3 sequence is 16 residues long. Trimming took 0 bases from V and 0 from J, leaving 9 bases between them. Germline assignment: CDR1 SGHTA and CDR2 FQGNSA. The CDR3 protein is CASSLATGLSGNTIYF. Written as DNA, the CDR3 is TGTGCCAGCAGCTTAGCGACAGGCCTCTCTGGAAACACCATATATTTT.

The chain combines TRBV15 with TRBJ1-4; D unclear. The ends were cut back, 0 bases at V and 4 bases at J, with 6 bases in the middle. Germline V CDR1 and CDR2: LNHNV, YYDKDF (reference sequence). The CDR3 runs to 14 residues. CDR3 bases: TGTGCCACCAGCAGAGATTACTTTAATGAAAAACTGTTTTTT. Translated, it gives CATSRDYFNEKLFF.

This chain links TRBV28 with TRBJ1-1; D unclear. The V and J ends lost 11 bases and 5 bases respectively, with 18 bases between them. Per the germline V gene, CDR1 is MDHEN and CDR2 is SYDVKM. This CDR3 region has 13 residues. CDR3 residues: CAAGGSSETEAFF. CDR3 in DNA: TGTGCCGCGGGAGGGTCCTCAGAGACTGAAGCTTTCTTT.

This clone was seen a few times. The chain employs TRBV7-2 and TRBJ1-1, with 8 bases fitting TRBD1. The junction had 5 bases not matched to a gene; V was cut back by 5 bases and J by 0 bases. CDR1 SGHTA and CDR2 FQGNSA come from the germline V gene. The CDR3 length is 15 residues. As DNA, the CDR3 is TGTGCCAGCAGCCCAACGACAGGGGTGAACACTGAAGCTTTCTTT. This gives the protein CASSPTTGVNTEAFF.

The chain combines TRBV19 with TRBJ2-7; 8 bases agree with TRBD1. Germline CDR1 is LNHDA and CDR2 is SQIVND (reference sequence). The CDR3 length is 16 residues. V was pared by 1 base and J by 4 bases, with 9 bases of the junction left unmatched. DNA for the CDR3: TGTGCCAGTAGTATAGGTGCGCCAGGGGGCGGTTACGAGCAGTACTTC. Residues: CASSIGAPGGGYEQYF.